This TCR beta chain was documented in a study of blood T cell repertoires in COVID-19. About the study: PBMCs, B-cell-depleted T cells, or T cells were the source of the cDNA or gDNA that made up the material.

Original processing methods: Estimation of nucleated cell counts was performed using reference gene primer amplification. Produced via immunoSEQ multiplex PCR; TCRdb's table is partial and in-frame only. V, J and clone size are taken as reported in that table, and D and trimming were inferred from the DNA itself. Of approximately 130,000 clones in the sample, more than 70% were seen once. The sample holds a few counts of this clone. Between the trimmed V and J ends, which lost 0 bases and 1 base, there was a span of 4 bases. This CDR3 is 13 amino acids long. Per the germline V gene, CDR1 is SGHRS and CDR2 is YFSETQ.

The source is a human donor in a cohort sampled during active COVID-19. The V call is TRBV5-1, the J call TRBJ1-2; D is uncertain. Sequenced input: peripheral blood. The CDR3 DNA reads TGCGCCAGCAGCTTGGACAGTAACTATGGCTACACCTTC. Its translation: CASSLDSNYGYTF.